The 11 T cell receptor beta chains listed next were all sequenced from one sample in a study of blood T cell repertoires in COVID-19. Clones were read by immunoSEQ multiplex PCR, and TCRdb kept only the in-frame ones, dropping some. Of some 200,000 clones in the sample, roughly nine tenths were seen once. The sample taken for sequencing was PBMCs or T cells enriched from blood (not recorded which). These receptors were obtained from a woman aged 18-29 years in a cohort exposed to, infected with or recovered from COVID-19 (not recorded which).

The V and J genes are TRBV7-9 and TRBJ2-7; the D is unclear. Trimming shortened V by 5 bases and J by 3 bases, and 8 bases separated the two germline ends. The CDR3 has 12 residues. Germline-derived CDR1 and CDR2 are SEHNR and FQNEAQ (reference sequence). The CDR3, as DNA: TGTGCCAGCAGCAGGGTTCACTACGAGCAGTACTTC. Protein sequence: CASSRVHYEQYF.

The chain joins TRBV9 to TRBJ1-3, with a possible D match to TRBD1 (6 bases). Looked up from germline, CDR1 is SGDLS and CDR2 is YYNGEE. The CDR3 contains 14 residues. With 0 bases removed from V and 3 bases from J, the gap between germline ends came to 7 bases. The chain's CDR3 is CASSVGTDGNTIYF. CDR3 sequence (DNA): TGTGCCAGCAGCGTAGGGACAGATGGAAACACCATATATTTT.

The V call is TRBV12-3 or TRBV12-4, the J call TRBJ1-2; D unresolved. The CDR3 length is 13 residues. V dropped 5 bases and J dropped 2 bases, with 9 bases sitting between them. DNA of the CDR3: TGTGCCAGCAGTAACCTCGAGAACTATGGCTACACCTTC. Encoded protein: CASSNLENYGYTF.

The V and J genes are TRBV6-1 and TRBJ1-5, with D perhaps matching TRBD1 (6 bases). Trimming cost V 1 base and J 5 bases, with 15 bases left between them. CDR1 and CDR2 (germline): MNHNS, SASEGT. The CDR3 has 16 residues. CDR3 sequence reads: CASSEVETGSHQPQHF. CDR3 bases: TGTGCCAGCAGTGAAGTTGAAACAGGGTCCCATCAGCCCCAGCATTTT.

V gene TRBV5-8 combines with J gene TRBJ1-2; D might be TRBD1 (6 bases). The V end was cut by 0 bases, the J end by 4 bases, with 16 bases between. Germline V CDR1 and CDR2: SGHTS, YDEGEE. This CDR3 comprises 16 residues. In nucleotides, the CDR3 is TGTGCCAGCAGCTTGGACACAGGGCCACCTTTCTATGGCTACACCTTC. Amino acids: CASSLDTGPPFYGYTF.

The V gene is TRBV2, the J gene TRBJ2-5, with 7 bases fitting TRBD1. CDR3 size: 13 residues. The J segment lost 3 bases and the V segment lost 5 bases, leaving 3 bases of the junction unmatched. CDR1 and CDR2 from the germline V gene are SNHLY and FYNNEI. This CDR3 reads CASSPDREETQYF. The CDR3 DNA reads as TGTGCCAGCAGTCCAGACAGGGAAGAGACCCAGTACTTC.

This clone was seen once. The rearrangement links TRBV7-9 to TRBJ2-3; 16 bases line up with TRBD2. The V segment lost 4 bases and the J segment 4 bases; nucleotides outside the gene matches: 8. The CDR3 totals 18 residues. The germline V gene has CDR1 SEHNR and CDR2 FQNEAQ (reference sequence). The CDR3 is CASSSAGTSGRAADTQYF. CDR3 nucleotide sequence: TGTGCCAGCAGCTCCGCCGGGACTAGCGGGAGGGCCGCAGATACGCAGTATTTT.

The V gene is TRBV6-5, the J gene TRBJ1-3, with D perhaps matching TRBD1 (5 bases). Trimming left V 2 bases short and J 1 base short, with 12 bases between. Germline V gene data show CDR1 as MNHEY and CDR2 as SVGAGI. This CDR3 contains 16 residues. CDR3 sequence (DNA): TGTGCCAGCAGTTACCTCACAAGGGGATCTGGAAACACCATATATTTT. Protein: CASSYLTRGSGNTIYF.

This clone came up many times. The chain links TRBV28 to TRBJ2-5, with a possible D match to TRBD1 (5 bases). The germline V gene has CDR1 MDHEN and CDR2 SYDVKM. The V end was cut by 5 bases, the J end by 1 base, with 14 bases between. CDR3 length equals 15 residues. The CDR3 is CASSTFQGTQETQYF. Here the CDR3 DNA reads TGTGCCAGCAGTACCTTCCAGGGTACCCAAGAGACCCAGTACTTC.

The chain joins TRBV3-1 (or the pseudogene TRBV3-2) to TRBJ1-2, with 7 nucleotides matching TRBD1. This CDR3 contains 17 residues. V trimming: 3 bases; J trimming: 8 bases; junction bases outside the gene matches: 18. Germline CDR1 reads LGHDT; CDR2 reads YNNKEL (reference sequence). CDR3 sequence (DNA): TGTGCCAGCAGCCACAATACAGGGGTCAACATCTATGTCGGCTACACCTTC. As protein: CASSHNTGVNIYVGYTF.

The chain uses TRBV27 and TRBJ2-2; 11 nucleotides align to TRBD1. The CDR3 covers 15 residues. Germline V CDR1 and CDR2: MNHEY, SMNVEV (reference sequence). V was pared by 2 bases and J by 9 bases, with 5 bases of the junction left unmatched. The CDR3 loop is CASSLEGQGVRELFF. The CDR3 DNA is TGTGCCAGCAGTTTAGAGGGACAGGGGGTCCGGGAGCTGTTTTTT.